The source of this T cell receptor (beta chain) is a study of cytomegalovirus exposure and HLA in healthy donors. V was cut by 6 bases and J by 1 base, with 6 bases left in between. This CDR3 region has 11 residues. CDR1 is SQVTM, CDR2 ANQGSEA, per germline. The PCR ran on 60 Vbeta and 13 Jbeta primers. Here immunoSEQ multiplex PCR was the method, and the copy in TCRdb shows in-frame clones only, minus some. The data contain 180,000 or so clones, roughly 85% of them singletons. Material: PBMCs. This receptor was taken from a man between 50 and 59 years old in good health and CMV-seropositive. The chain recombines TRBV29-1 with TRBJ1-1; no reliable D call. In DNA form, the CDR3 reads TGCAGCGTCCCTCGGAACACTGAAGCTTTCTTT. Translating gives CSVPRNTEAFF.